The 29 T cell receptor beta chains reported below all come from one sample, sequenced in a study of identical twins. TCRdb passed the 5' RACE reads through MiXCR, listing each CDR3 protein once. The table lists some 790,000 distinct CDR3 sequences, about 20% of them singletons. The sample also formed part of further work on T cells expressing NK-cell markers.

The sample consisted of PBMCs. Receptor source: a woman younger than 30 in good health.

This clonotype was seen at least ten times. The chain uses TRBV6-5 and TRBJ2-1; no definite D call. V dropped 0 bases and J dropped 6 bases, with 15 bases sitting between them. The CDR3 length is 16 residues. Germline values: CDR1 MNHEY, CDR2 SVGAGI. CDR3 sequence (DNA): TGTGCCAGCAGTTACTCCCGGGCACGGAGTACCAATGAGCAGTTCTTC. It yields the protein CASSYSRARSTNEQFF.

V usage is TRBV5-1 and J usage is TRBJ2-7, with D possibly TRBD2 on 5 matching bases. Germline loops: CDR1 SGHRS, CDR2 YFSETQ. Trimming removed 7 bases at V and 6 bases at J, with 17 bases between. The CDR3 extends over 13 amino acids. The CDR3 DNA is TGCGCCAGCGCCGAGTGGGCCGGGGTCGAGCAGTACTTC. It encodes CASAEWAGVEQYF.

This clonotype came up a few times. V usage is TRBV12-3 or TRBV12-4 and J usage is TRBJ1-3; no firm D call. The CDR3 extends over 14 amino acids. The V and J ends lost 8 bases and 6 bases respectively, with 17 bases between them. The chain's CDR3 is CASASLTKKNTIYF. CDR3 sequence (DNA): TGTGCCAGCGCCTCCTTAACGAAGAAAAACACCATATATTTT.

The V call is TRBV11-2, the J call TRBJ2-7; TRBD1 aligns across 7 bases. CDR1 is SGHAT, CDR2 FQNNGV, per germline. The CDR3 is made up of 15 amino acids. V lost 1 base to trimming and J lost 2 bases; unmatched junction nucleotides: 5. For the CDR3, the DNA is TGTGCCAGCAGCTTAGTGCAAGGGGGCCCCTACGAGCAGTACTTC. Its translation: CASSLVQGGPYEQYF.

The rearrangement links TRBV12-3 or TRBV12-4 to TRBJ1-3; D is undetermined. Trimming cost V 2 bases and J 4 bases, with 12 bases left between them. CDR3 size: 15 residues. CDR3 sequence (DNA): TGTGCCAGCAGTTTAATGGGCCAGTCCGGAAACACCATATATTTT. Residues: CASSLMGQSGNTIYF.

This clonotype turned up a few times. The chain links TRBV28 to TRBJ2-1; 7 positions agree with TRBD2. Losses at the gene ends were 7 bases for V and 7 bases for J; bases not matched to a gene: 7. Germline loops: CDR1 MDHEN, CDR2 SYDVKM. The CDR3 length is 13 residues. The CDR3 sequence: CASNAGVINEQFF. The CDR3 bases are TGTGCCAGCAATGCGGGAGTCATTAATGAGCAGTTCTTC.

The chain combines TRBV4-3 with TRBJ2-2; D remains ambiguous. V gave up 2 bases and J gave up 0 bases, with 7 bases separating them. This CDR3 contains 15 residues. Germline-derived CDR1 and CDR2 are LGHNA and YSLEER. CDR3 DNA: TGCGCCAGCAGCCAAAGGTCCCCGAACACCGGGGAGCTGTTTTTT. It yields the protein CASSQRSPNTGELFF.

This chain uses TRBV7-2 with TRBJ1-1; D is perhaps TRBD1 (5 bases). The CDR3 has 14 amino acids. Germline-derived CDR1 and CDR2 are SGHTA and FQGNSA. The germline V and J ends were trimmed by 5 bases and 0 bases, with 10 bases remaining between them. CDR3 in amino acids: CASSGGPLNTEAFF. For the CDR3, the DNA is TGTGCCAGCAGCGGGGGACCATTGAACACTGAAGCTTTCTTT. Complete variable domain (other parts from reference TRBV7-2 and TRBJ1-1): GAGVSQSPSNKVTEKGKDVELRCDPISGHTALYWYRQSLGQGLEFLIYFQGNSAPDKSGLPSDRFSAERTGGSVSTLTIQRTQQEDSAVYLCASSGGPLNTEAFFGQGTRLTVV.

V is TRBV20-1 and J is TRBJ1-1; D remains ambiguous. Germline assignment: CDR1 DFQATT and CDR2 SNEGSKA (reference sequence). The CDR3 is made up of 10 amino acids. The V gene lost 7 bases and the J gene lost 6 bases, with 9 bases spanning the gap. CDR3 coding DNA: TGCAGTGTCCCTGGGGCTGAAGCTTTCTTT. It specifies CSVPGAEAFF.

This clonotype was detected a few times. The rearrangement links TRBV6-5 to TRBJ1-2; TRBD1 matches at 7 bases. CDR3 length: 13 amino acids. Germline V gives CDR1 MNHEY, CDR2 SVGAGI. V lost 2 bases, J lost 10 bases, and 7 bases stayed unmatched. CDR3 sequence (DNA): TGTGCCAGCAGTTACACCCAGACAGGGCACTACACCTTC. This sequence encodes CASSYTQTGHYTF.

The chain has TRBV12-3 or TRBV12-4 and TRBJ1-2; D is unclear. Trimming shortened V by 2 bases and J by 9 bases, and 13 bases separated the two germline ends. CDR3 length: 13 residues. As DNA, the CDR3 is TGTGCCAGCAGTTTAATCCGAACAGAAAGCTACACCTTC. It codes for CASSLIRTESYTF.

This clonotype was counted only a few times. The gene calls are TRBV5-5 and TRBJ1-2, with unresolved D. The V gene's germline CDR1 is SGHKS and CDR2 YYEKEE (reference sequence). This CDR3 region has 16 residues. Trimming cost V 1 base and J 4 bases, with 17 bases left between them. The CDR3 coding sequence is TGTGCCAGCAGCTTGTCCTTCCCTAAAGGAGTCTATGGCTACACCTTC. Translated, it gives CASSLSFPKGVYGYTF.

The chain joins TRBV5-1 to TRBJ2-3, with 15 positions matching TRBD2. Per germline, CDR1 SGHRS and CDR2 YFSETQ. The V segment lost 0 bases and the J segment 5 bases; nucleotides outside the gene matches: 7. The CDR3 covers 18 residues. The CDR3 DNA is TGCGCCAGCAGCTTGGGCGGACTAGCGGGAGGGCGAGGAGATACGCAGTATTTT. Protein product: CASSLGGLAGGRGDTQYF.

This clonotype occurred a few times. The chain joins TRBV24-1 to TRBJ2-5; D is unresolved. The CDR3 consists of 13 residues. Per germline, CDR1 KGHDR and CDR2 SFDVKD. V lost 4 bases to trimming and J lost 2 bases, with 7 bases between them. In DNA form, the CDR3 reads TGTGCCACCAGTGAACCGTCACAAGAGACCCAGTACTTC. Protein sequence: CATSEPSQETQYF.

The chain joins TRBV20-1 to TRBJ2-5; maybe TRBD2 (5 bases). Trimming removed 0 bases at V and 4 bases at J, with 12 bases between. There are 14 residues in the CDR3. From germline, CDR1 is DFQATT and CDR2 SNEGSKA (reference sequence). CDR3 coding DNA: TGCAGTGCTAGAGATTGGGAGATAGCAGAGACCCAGTACTTC. Protein: CSARDWEIAETQYF.

This chain uses TRBV5-1 with TRBJ2-7, with TRBD1 matching 8 bases. This CDR3 is built from 14 residues. Germline CDR1 reads SGHRS; CDR2 reads YFSETQ. Unmatched junction bases numbered 3, after V lost 2 bases and J lost 2 bases. In nucleotides, the CDR3 is TGCGCCAGCAGCTTACAGGGGGTGACCTACGAGCAGTACTTC. This sequence encodes CASSLQGVTYEQYF.

This rearrangement joins TRBV14 to TRBJ2-3; TRBD2 agrees at 7 bases. After removal of 3 bases from V and 4 bases from J, the junction contained 4 bases not matched to a gene. The CDR3 is 14 amino acids. CDR1 is SGHDN, CDR2 FVKESK, per germline. The CDR3 DNA reads as TGTGCCAGCAGCCACCGGGAGGCCCCAGATACGCAGTATTTT. Translation gives CASSHREAPDTQYF.

This clonotype was counted at least ten times. The rearrangement joins TRBV12-3 or TRBV12-4 to TRBJ1-5; D is unclear. The CDR3 extends over 13 amino acids. V was cut by 2 bases and J by 6 bases, with 8 bases left in between. CDR3 amino acids: CASSLSPVQPQHF. The CDR3 DNA reads as TGTGCCAGCAGTTTATCCCCCGTTCAGCCCCAGCATTTT.

This clonotype came up a few times. This chain uses TRBV5-5 with TRBJ2-4, with 7 bases aligning to TRBD2. The CDR3 loop spans 17 amino acids. The germline V gene has CDR1 SGHKS and CDR2 YYEKEE (reference sequence). Trimming took 0 bases from V and 5 from J; bases not matched to a gene: 11. In DNA form, the CDR3 reads TGTGCCAGCAGCTTGGCCGGTTTCTCGGGAGGAGAAAACATTCAGTACTTC. Translated: CASSLAGFSGGENIQYF.

The chain carries TRBV6-2 or TRBV6-3 and TRBJ2-1, with 14 bases matching TRBD2. The CDR3 contains 16 residues. V gave up 6 bases and J gave up 5 bases; unmatched junction bases: 6. Germline V gene sequence: CDR1 MNHEY, CDR2 SVGEGT. In nucleotides, the CDR3 is TGTGCCAGCAGGAGACTAGCGGGAGGGCCTGACAATGAGCAGTTCTTC. It is translated as CASRRLAGGPDNEQFF.

This clonotype was counted between two and nine times. The V and J genes are TRBV3-1 and TRBJ2-7; D is undetermined. In germline, CDR1 is LGHDT, CDR2 YNNKEL (reference sequence). Trimming took 0 bases from V and 2 from J, leaving 8 bases between them. The CDR3 consists of 14 residues. In DNA form, the CDR3 reads TGTGCCAGCAGCCAAGACCCCCTGGCCTACGAGCAGTACTTC. Its translation is CASSQDPLAYEQYF.

This clonotype turned up a few times. The CDR3 DNA reads as TGCAGTGCTAGAGATCACCGGGGGGCGGACGAGCAGTACTTC. It encodes CSARDHRGADEQYF. The chain recombines TRBV20-1 with TRBJ2-7; the D gene is possibly TRBD2 (7 bases). CDR3 length: 14 amino acids. Trimming stripped 0 bases from V and 5 bases from J, with 14 bases between. Per germline, CDR1 DFQATT and CDR2 SNEGSKA (reference sequence).

This clonotype showed up just a few times. This sequence joins TRBV20-1 and TRBJ2-3; TRBD2 matches at 10 bases. The CDR3 is made up of 16 amino acids. The trim removed 0 bases at V and 3 bases at J, leaving 6 bases unmatched. Per germline, CDR1 DFQATT and CDR2 SNEGSKA (reference sequence). CDR3 in DNA: TGCAGTGCTAGAGATCCCCTAGCGGGAGCGACAGATACGCAGTATTTT. It translates to CSARDPLAGATDTQYF.

The rearrangement links TRBV11-2 to TRBJ1-1; TRBD1 is a possible D gene (5 bases). With 6 bases removed from V and 8 bases from J, the gap between germline ends came to 13 bases. The CDR3 runs 12 residues. The V gene's germline CDR1 is SGHAT and CDR2 FQNNGV. DNA of the CDR3: TGTGCCAGCAGTGGGGGGGAAGAAGAAGCTTTCTTT. It codes for CASSGGEEEAFF.

The gene calls are TRBV4-3 and TRBJ2-2, with D possibly matching TRBD1 (5 bases). The V end lost 2 bases, the J end lost 6 bases, and 19 bases lay between the germline ends. Germline CDR1 reads LGHNA; CDR2 reads YSLEER. CDR3 length: 17 residues. The CDR3, as DNA: TGCGCCAGCAGCCAATCGATCAGGGCAGGTCGAGCCGGGGAGCTGTTTTTT. Its protein product is CASSQSIRAGRAGELFF.

This clonotype was observed a few times. The gene calls are TRBV5-6 and TRBJ1-1; D not resolved. The CDR3 sequence is 12 residues long. The V end was cut by 0 bases, the J end by 6 bases, with 6 bases between. Germline CDR1 reads SGHDT; CDR2 reads YYEEEE. In DNA form, the CDR3 reads TGTGCCAGCAGCTTGGCCGGTTCTGAAGCTTTCTTT. Amino acids: CASSLAGSEAFF.

This chain uses TRBV29-1 with TRBJ2-5; D call uncertain. This CDR3 region has 11 residues. CDR1 is SQVTM and CDR2 is ANQGSEA in the germline V gene. Deletions cut 5 bases from V and 4 bases from J, with 8 bases between. The chain's CDR3 is CSVPVGETQYF. The DNA of the CDR3 is TGCAGCGTTCCAGTGGGAGAGACCCAGTACTTC. Combining the CDR3 with reference TRBV29-1 and TRBJ2-5 gives the whole variable domain SAVISQKPSRDICQRGTSLTIQCQVDSQVTMMFWYRQQPGQSLTLIATANQGSEATYESGFVIDKFPISRPNLTFSTLTVSNMSPEDSSIYLCSVPVGETQYFGPGTRLLVL.

CDR3 nucleotide sequence: TGCAGTGCTACTGATAAGGGAGCGTACGAGCAGTACTTC. This gives the protein CSATDKGAYEQYF. The rearrangement joins TRBV20-1 to TRBJ2-7; possible D gene TRBD2, 5 bases. Germline CDR1 reads DFQATT; CDR2 reads SNEGSKA (reference sequence). CDR3 length equals 13 residues. V dropped 4 bases and J dropped 4 bases, with 14 bases sitting between them.

The chain couples TRBV5-5 to TRBJ2-2, with no clear D. CDR1 and CDR2 (germline): SGHKS, YYEKEE (reference sequence). CDR3 length: 16 residues. Trimming removed 2 bases from V and 3 bases from J, with 14 bases in between. This CDR3 reads CASSFRARVDTGELFF. The CDR3 DNA sequence: TGTGCCAGCAGCTTTAGGGCTCGGGTGGACACCGGGGAGCTGTTTTTT.